The 2 T cell receptor beta chains listed next were all sequenced from one sample in a study of T cell responses to AZD1222 COVID-19 vaccine. The assay was immunoSEQ multiplex PCR, and TCRdb's table has in-frame clones only and misses some. The table lists 75,000 to 90,000 clones, approximately 83% of them singletons, with roughly 3.1% in the top ten. Material: peripheral blood, obtained 28 days after the second AZD1222 dose. Receptors originate from an adult who received the AZD1222 COVID-19 vaccine.

The chain uses TRBV2 and TRBJ2-5; D possibly corresponds to TRBD2 (7 bases). V shed 4 bases and J shed 4 bases, with 10 bases lying between them. Germline CDR1 reads SNHLY; CDR2 reads FYNNEI. The CDR3 extends over 13 amino acids. The CDR3 reads CASSGGGLETQYF. CDR3 bases: TGTGCCAGCAGTGGCGGGGGCCTAGAGACCCAGTACTTC.

The V gene is TRBV29-1, the J gene TRBJ2-3, with TRBD1 matching over 7 bases. The CDR3 consists of 11 residues. Trimming took 7 bases from V and 7 from J; bases not matched to a gene: 5. CDR1 is SQVTM and CDR2 is ANQGSEA in the germline V gene. The CDR3 is CSGLTGNTQYF. CDR3 nucleotide sequence: TGCAGCGGCTTGACAGGGAATACGCAGTATTTT.